This TCR beta chain was profiled in a study of cytomegalovirus exposure and HLA in healthy donors. The CDR3 sequence is 14 residues long. The V end lost 2 bases, the J end lost 4 bases, and 11 bases lay between the germline ends. CDR1 is ENHRY and CDR2 is SYGVKD in the germline V gene. Use of 60 Vbeta and 13 Jbeta primers characterized the PCR. Assay: immunoSEQ multiplex PCR; the TCRdb copy retains only in-frame clones and omits some. Here the sample spans about 120,000 clones, less than 20% being singletons. This receptor was taken from a woman in her late teens or twenties in good health and CMV-seronegative. The chain joins TRBV10-3 to TRBJ2-5, with TRBD2 as a possible D gene (6 bases). The material sequenced was PBMCs. The CDR3 loop reads CAISEGLARETQYF. The CDR3 region has the DNA TGTGCCATCAGTGAGGGGCTAGCGAGAGAGACCCAGTACTTC.